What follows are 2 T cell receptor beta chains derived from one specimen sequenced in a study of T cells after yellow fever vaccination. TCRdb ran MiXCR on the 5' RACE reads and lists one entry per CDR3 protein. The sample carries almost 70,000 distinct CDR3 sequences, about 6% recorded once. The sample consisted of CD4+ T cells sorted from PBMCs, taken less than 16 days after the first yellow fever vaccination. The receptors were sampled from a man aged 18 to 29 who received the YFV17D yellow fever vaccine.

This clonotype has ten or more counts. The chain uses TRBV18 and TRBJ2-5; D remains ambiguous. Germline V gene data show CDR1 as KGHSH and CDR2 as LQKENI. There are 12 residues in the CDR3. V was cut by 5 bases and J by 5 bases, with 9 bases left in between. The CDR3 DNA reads TGTGCCAGCTCAAGGGTGGACGAGACCCAGTACTTC. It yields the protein CASSRVDETQYF.

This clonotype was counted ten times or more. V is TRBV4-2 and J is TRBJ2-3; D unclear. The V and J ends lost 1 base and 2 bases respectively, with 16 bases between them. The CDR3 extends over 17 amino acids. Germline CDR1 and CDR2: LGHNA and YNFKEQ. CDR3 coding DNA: TGTGCCAGCAGCCAAGCCATTTCGGCAGAACTCACAGATACGCAGTATTTT. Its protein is CASSQAISAELTDTQYF.